Presented here are 8 T cell receptor beta chains from one specimen sequenced in a study of cytomegalovirus exposure and HLA in healthy donors. Sequencing was performed with immunoSEQ multiplex PCR; in TCRdb, only in-frame clones are kept and a portion is missing. The data contain over 60,000 clones, roughly 95% of them singletons. Sequencing was done on a sample of PBMCs. The receptor source for this set is a man aged 18 to 30 in good health and CMV-seronegative.

The V and J genes are TRBV19 and TRBJ1-2, with TRBD1 matching over 8 bases. This CDR3 is 15 amino acids long. The V and J ends lost 1 base and 14 bases, in that order; junction bases with no gene match: 15. From germline, CDR1 is LNHDA and CDR2 SQIVND (reference sequence). CDR3 sequence (DNA): TGTGCCAGTAGTATAGGCAGGGGAGGGACAGGTTCATCGACCTTC. Translating gives CASSIGRGGTGSSTF. The whole variable domain, remainder taken from reference TRBV19 and TRBJ1-2, is DGGITQSPKYLFRKEGQNVTLSCEQNLNHDAMYWYRQDPGQGLRLIYYSQIVNDFQKGDIAEGYSVSREKKESFPLTVTSAQKNPTAFYLCASSIGRGGTGSSTFGSGTRLTVV.

The rearrangement uses TRBV4-3 and TRBJ2-5; 9 nucleotides agree with TRBD1. This CDR3 region has 17 residues. The junction had 10 bases not matched to a gene; V was cut back by 0 bases and J by 5 bases. Germline V lookup: CDR1 LGHNA, CDR2 YSLEER. The DNA of the CDR3 is TGCGCCAGCAGCCAAGATGGGGCGGGACAGGGCGAGGAGACCCAGTACTTC. Translation: CASSQDGAGQGEETQYF.

This chain links TRBV18 with TRBJ2-7; D is possibly TRBD2 (6 bases). CDR1 is KGHSH, CDR2 LQKENI, per germline. The CDR3 consists of 13 residues. Trimming shortened V by 4 bases and J by 3 bases, and 10 bases separated the two germline ends. CDR3 loop: CASSLGGVYEQYF. The CDR3 DNA follows: TGTGCCAGCTCACTTGGAGGGGTCTACGAGCAGTACTTC. The full variable domain, completed using reference TRBV18 and TRBJ2-7, is NAGVMQNPRHLVRRRGQEARLRCSPMKGHSHVYWYRQLPEEGLKFMVYLQKENIIDESGMPKERFSAEFPKEGPSILRIQQVVRGDSAAYFCASSLGGVYEQYFGPGTRLTVT.

The rearrangement joins TRBV5-4 to TRBJ1-1; D not certain. V was shortened by 4 bases and J by 0 bases, with 10 bases between the two germline ends. Germline V lookup: CDR1 SGHNT, CDR2 YYREEE (reference sequence). This CDR3 has 14 amino acids. The CDR3 sequence is CASSLTYLNTEAFF. The CDR3 DNA is TGTGCCAGCAGCCTCACATATCTGAACACTGAAGCTTTCTTT.

This CDR3 reads CASSLPPSGGVSTDTQYF. The CDR3 coding sequence is TGTGCCAGCAGTTTGCCTCCGTCGGGAGGGGTTAGCACAGATACGCAGTATTTT. V usage is TRBV27 and J usage is TRBJ2-3; 8 bases fit TRBD2. Germline V gene data show CDR1 as MNHEY and CDR2 as SMNVEV (reference sequence). V was clipped by 3 bases and J by 0 bases; unmatched bases: 11. The CDR3 sequence is 18 residues long.

The chain joins TRBV18 to TRBJ1-1; TRBD1 agrees at 8 bases. Looked up from germline, CDR1 is KGHSH and CDR2 is LQKENI. V was clipped by 4 bases and J by 1 base; unmatched bases: 2. This CDR3 has 14 amino acids. The CDR3, as DNA: TGTGCCAGCTCACGGGGACAGGCGAACACTGAAGCTTTCTTT. It translates to CASSRGQANTEAFF.

The chain uses TRBV7-2 and TRBJ2-7; 8 bases map to TRBD2. From germline, CDR1 is SGHTA and CDR2 FQGNSA. Germline trimming cut 1 base from V and 1 base from J; bases unmatched to any gene: 9. The CDR3 has 17 amino acids. The CDR3 region is CASSLVSAGGLSYEQYF. CDR3 bases: TGTGCCAGCAGCTTAGTATCGGCGGGGGGCCTATCCTACGAGCAGTACTTC.

V is TRBV28 and J is TRBJ2-2, with 8 positions matching TRBD2. V gave up 6 bases and J gave up 7 bases; unmatched junction bases: 19. Germline CDR1 reads MDHEN; CDR2 reads SYDVKM. This CDR3 has 18 residues. The CDR3 here is CASRPPWAGGHLGGELFF. CDR3 nucleotides: TGTGCCAGCAGGCCCCCCTGGGCGGGGGGCCACCTGGGCGGGGAGCTGTTTTTT.